Here is one TCR beta chain with its context. Its antigen has not been determined. There are no base qualities to consult, and no much larger clone falls within one base. The immunoSEQ Assay, a bias-controlled multiplex PCR, was used to amplify TCRbeta CDR3 regions from genomic DNA. In the authors' own workflow: Within the assay, amplification of reference gene primers was used to estimate how many nucleated cells each sample contained. Sequence reads were collapsed and filtered to measure the absolute abundance of every unique TCRbeta CDR3 rearrangement. For each sample, productive Simpson clonality was calculated as the square root of Simpson's diversity index over productive rearrangements. This is the immuneACCESS table as TCRdb keeps it, with only in-frame sequences that have V and J called. A part of the clones is gone; compared with another copy, unresolved V genes explain less than half, and the rest is unexplained. V, J and clone size were drawn from that table, and D and trimming were deduced from the DNA. In all, the sample holds tens of thousands of clones, and about 92% of those were seen once. Around 1.3% of the sample comes from the top ten.

The collaborating institutions used their own protocols to collect whole blood in K2EDTA tubes. For TCRbeta analysis, collaborators shipped samples as frozen whole blood, isolated PBMCs, or DNA extracted from either of those sample types. Reading the germline V gene gives CDR1 SNHLY and CDR2 FYNNEI. The trim is 2 bases for V and 0 bases for J, with a gap of 17 bases between the germline ends. Reading from cysteine to phenylalanine, the CDR3 counts 18 amino acids. Here the CDR3 DNA is all that survives: 54 bases in frame from base 1. This record belongs to a study of blood T cell repertoires in COVID-19 (dated by TCRdb to the early 2020s). About the investigation overall: The collaborator samples originated in the United States, Italy and Spain and spanned the acute and convalescent phases of COVID-19. The sample metadata nearly always contained a de-identified subject ID, COVID-19 status, age in years and sex. The repertoires were released in a freely available public database intended as a resource for research on the immune response to SARS-CoV-2. The prospective study material was composed of cDNA or gDNA derived from T cells, B-cell-depleted T cells, or PBMCs. Subjects who had been exposed to COVID-19, were actively infected with it, or had recovered from it provided the deeply sampled blood TCRbeta repertoires that made up the dataset. The samples were drawn from two sources: the first 160 participants of the ongoing ImmuneRACE study, and 950 to 1,500 subjects contributed by 6 global collaborators. Where available, HLA class I and class II types were obtained from metadata supplied by the sample provider rather than from assay-based typing. Study-level results and caveats: Clinical and demographic metadata were provided uncurated, with the amount varying by source and participant.

The specimen sequenced was peripheral blood. The source of this sequence is a man aged 55 to 69 with acute or convalescent COVID-19. The rearranged segments are TRBV2 and TRBJ1-5, with the identity of the D gene unclear. The CDR3 region reads CASSEYEGSGYSNQPQHF. In nucleotide form, the sequence is TGTGCCAGCAGTGAATACGAGGGATCGGGTTATAGCAATCAGCCCCAGCATTTT.